This T cell receptor (beta chain) was captured in a study of T cell responses to AZD1222 COVID-19 vaccine. Some clones are missing from TCRdb's copy, which holds only in-frame ones; the method was immunoSEQ multiplex PCR. This table has about 140,000 clones, around 91% appearing once. The germline gives CDR1 SGHKS, CDR2 YYEKEE (reference sequence). The J segment lost 6 bases and the V segment lost 0 bases, leaving 12 bases of the junction unmatched. The CDR3 covers 16 residues. The chain has TRBV5-5 and TRBJ2-7; 7 bases line up with TRBD2. The sequenced sample was peripheral blood, obtained on day 0 of AZD1222 vaccination. This TCR was sampled from an adult in good health. The CDR3 region is CASSLDLAGAHFEQYF. The DNA of the CDR3 is TGTGCCAGCAGCTTGGACCTTGCGGGAGCCCATTTCGAGCAGTACTTC.